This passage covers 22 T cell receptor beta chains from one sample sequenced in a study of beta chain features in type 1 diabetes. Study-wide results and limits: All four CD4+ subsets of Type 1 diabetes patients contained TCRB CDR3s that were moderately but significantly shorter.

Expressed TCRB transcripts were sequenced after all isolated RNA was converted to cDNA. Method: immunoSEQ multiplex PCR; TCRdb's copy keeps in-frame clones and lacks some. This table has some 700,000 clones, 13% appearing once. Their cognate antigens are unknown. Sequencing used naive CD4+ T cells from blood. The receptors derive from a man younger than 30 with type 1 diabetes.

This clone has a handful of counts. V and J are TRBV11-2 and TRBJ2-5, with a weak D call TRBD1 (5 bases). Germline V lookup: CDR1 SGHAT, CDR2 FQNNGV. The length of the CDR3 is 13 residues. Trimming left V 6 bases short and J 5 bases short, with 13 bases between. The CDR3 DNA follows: TGTGCCAGCAGTCTGCAGGGTTGGGAGACCCAGTACTTC. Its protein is CASSLQGWETQYF. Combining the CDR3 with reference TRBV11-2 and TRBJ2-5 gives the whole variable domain EAGVAQSPRYKIIEKRQSVAFWCNPISGHATLYWYQQILGQGPKLLIQFQNNGVVDDSQLPKDRFSAERLKGVDSTLKIQPAKLEDSAVYLCASSLQGWETQYFGPGTRLLVL.

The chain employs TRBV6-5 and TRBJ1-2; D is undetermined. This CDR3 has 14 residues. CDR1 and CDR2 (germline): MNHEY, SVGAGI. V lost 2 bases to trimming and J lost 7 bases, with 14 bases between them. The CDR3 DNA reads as TGTGCCAGCAGTTACCACTTAGACACGCCTGGCTACACCTTC. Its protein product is CASSYHLDTPGYTF.

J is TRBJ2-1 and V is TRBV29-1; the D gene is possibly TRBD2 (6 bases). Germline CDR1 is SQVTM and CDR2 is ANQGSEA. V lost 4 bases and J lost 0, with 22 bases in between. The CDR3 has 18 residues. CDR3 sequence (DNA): TGCAGCGTTGTTGGGCTAGCGCGGATAAAGAGCTCCTACAATGAGCAGTTCTTC. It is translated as CSVVGLARIKSSYNEQFF.

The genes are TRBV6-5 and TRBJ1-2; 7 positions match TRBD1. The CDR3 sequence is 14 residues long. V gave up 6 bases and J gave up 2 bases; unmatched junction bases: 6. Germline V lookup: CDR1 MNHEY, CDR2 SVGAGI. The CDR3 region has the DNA TGTGCCAGCAGCCCCCCGGGACAGAACTATGGCTACACCTTC. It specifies CASSPPGQNYGYTF.

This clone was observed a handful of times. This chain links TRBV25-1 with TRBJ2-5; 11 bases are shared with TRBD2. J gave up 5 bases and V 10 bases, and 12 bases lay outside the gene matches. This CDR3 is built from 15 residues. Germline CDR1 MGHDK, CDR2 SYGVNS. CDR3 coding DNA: TGTGCCACCACGGCGGCTAGCGGGGGGCCGGAGACCCAGTACTTC. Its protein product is CATTAASGGPETQYF.

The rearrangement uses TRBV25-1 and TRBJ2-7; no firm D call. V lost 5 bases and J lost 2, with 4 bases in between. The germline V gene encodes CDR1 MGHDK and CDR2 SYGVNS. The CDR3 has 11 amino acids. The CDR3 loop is CASSQTYEQYF. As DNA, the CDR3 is TGTGCCAGCAGTCAGACCTACGAGCAGTACTTC.

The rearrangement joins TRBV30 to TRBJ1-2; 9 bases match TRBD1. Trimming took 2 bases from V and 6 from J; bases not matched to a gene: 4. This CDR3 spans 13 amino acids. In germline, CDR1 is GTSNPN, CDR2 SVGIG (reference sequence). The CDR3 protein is CAWSTQGANGYTF. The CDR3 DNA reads TGTGCCTGGAGTACACAGGGGGCGAATGGCTACACCTTC. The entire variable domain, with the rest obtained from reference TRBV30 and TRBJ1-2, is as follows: SQTIHQWPATLVQPVGSPLSLECTVEGTSNPNLYWYRQAAGRGLQLLFYSVGIGQISSEVPQNLSASRPQDRQFILSSKKLLLSDSGFYLCAWSTQGANGYTFGSGTRLTVV.

CDR3 region: CASSLDSQSYEQYF. The DNA of the CDR3 is TGTGCCAGCAGCTTGGACTCACAATCCTACGAGCAGTACTTC. The chain employs TRBV5-4 and TRBJ2-7; D uncertain. The V and J ends lost 0 bases and 1 base respectively, with 8 bases between them. The CDR3 has 14 amino acids. CDR1 and CDR2 (germline): SGHNT, YYREEE (reference sequence).

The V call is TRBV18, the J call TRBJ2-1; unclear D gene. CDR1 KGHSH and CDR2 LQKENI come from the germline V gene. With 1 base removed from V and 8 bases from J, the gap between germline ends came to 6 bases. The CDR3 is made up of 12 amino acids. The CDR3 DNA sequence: TGTGCCAGCTCACCACGGTCCGATGAGCAGTTCTTC. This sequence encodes CASSPRSDEQFF. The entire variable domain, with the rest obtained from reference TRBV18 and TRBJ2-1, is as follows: NAGVMQNPRHLVRRRGQEARLRCSPMKGHSHVYWYRQLPEEGLKFMVYLQKENIIDESGMPKERFSAEFPKEGPSILRIQQVVRGDSAAYFCASSPRSDEQFFGPGTRLTVL.

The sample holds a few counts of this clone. The CDR3 coding sequence is TGTGCCACCCAGCAAAACACTGAAGCTTTCTTT. Translation: CATQQNTEAFF. This chain uses TRBV19 with TRBJ1-1; D gene ambiguous. Germline V gene sequence: CDR1 LNHDA, CDR2 SQIVND (reference sequence). Trimming removed 10 bases at V and 2 bases at J, with 8 bases between. The CDR3 runs 11 residues.

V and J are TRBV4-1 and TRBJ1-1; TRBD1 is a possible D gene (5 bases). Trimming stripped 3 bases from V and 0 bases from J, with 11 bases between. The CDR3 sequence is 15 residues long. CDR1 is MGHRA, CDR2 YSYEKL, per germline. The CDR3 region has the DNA TGCGCCAGCAGCCAGGGGGACGGTCTGAACACTGAAGCTTTCTTT. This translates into CASSQGDGLNTEAFF.

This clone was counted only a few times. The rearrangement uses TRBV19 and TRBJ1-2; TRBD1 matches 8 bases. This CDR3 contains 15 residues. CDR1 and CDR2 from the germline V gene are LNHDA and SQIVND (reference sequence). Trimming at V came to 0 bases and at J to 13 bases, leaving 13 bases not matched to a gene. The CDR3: CASSIDPAHRTGSTF. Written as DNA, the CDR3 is TGTGCCAGTAGTATAGATCCCGCGCACAGGACAGGGAGCACCTTC.

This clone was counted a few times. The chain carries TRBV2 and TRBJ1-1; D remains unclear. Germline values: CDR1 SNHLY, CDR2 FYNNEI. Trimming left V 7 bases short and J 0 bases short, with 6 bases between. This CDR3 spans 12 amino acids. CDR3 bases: TGTGCCAGCATGGGCATGAACACTGAAGCTTTCTTT. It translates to CASMGMNTEAFF.

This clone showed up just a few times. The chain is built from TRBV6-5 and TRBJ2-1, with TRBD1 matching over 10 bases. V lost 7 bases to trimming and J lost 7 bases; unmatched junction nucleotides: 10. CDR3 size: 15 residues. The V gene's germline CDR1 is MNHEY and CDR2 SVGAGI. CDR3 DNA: TGTGCCAGCAAGGGACAGGGGTTGATTAGGAATGAGCAGTTCTTC. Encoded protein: CASKGQGLIRNEQFF.

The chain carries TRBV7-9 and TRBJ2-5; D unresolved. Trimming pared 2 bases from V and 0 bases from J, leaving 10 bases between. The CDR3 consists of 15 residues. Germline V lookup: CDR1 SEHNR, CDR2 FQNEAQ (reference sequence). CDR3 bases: TGTGCCAGCAGCTTAAAGGAATGGTACCAAGAGACCCAGTACTTC. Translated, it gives CASSLKEWYQETQYF. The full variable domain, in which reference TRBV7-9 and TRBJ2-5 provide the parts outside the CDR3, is DTGVSQNPRHKITKRGQNVTFRCDPISEHNRLYWYRQTLGQGPEFLTYFQNEAQLEKSRLLSDRFSAERPKGSFSTLEIQRTEQGDSAMYLCASSLKEWYQETQYFGPGTRLLVL.

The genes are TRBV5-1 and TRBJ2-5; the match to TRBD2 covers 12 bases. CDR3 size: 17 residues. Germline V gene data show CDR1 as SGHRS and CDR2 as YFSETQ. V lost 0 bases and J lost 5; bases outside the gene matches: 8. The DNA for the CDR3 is TGCGCCAGCAGCTTGGCCCTCCTAGCGGGGGGGCTGGAGACCCAGTACTTC. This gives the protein CASSLALLAGGLETQYF.

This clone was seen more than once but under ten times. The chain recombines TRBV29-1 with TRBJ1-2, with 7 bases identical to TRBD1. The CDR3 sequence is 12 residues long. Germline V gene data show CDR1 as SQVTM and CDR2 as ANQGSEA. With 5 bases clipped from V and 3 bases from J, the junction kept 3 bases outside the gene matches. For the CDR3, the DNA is TGCAGCGTTCGGGACAGTGACTATGGCTACACCTTC. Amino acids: CSVRDSDYGYTF.

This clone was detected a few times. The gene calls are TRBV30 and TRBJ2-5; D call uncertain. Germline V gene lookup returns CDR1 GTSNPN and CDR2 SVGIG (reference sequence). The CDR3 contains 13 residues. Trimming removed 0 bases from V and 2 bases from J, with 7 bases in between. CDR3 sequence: CAWSVNFQETQYF. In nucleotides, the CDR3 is TGTGCCTGGAGTGTAAATTTTCAAGAGACCCAGTACTTC. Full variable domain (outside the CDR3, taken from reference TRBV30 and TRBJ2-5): SQTIHQWPATLVQPVGSPLSLECTVEGTSNPNLYWYRQAAGRGLQLLFYSVGIGQISSEVPQNLSASRPQDRQFILSSKKLLLSDSGFYLCAWSVNFQETQYFGPGTRLLVL.

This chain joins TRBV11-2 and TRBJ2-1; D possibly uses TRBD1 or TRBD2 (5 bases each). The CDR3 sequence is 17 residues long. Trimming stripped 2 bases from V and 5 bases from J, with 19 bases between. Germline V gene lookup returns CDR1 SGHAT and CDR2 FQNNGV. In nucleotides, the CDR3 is TGTGCCAGCAGCTTATCGCTCTGGGGGACCCTCGACAATGAGCAGTTCTTC. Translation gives CASSLSLWGTLDNEQFF. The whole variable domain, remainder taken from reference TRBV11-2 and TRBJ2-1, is EAGVAQSPRYKIIEKRQSVAFWCNPISGHATLYWYQQILGQGPKLLIQFQNNGVVDDSQLPKDRFSAERLKGVDSTLKIQPAKLEDSAVYLCASSLSLWGTLDNEQFFGPGTRLTVL.

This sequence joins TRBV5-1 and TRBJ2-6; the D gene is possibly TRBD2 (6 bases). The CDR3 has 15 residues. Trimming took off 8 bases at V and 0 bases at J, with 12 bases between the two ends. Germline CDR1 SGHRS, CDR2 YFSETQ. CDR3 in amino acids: CASAREHSGANVLTF. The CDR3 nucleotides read TGCGCCAGTGCCCGGGAGCACTCTGGGGCCAACGTCCTGACTTTC. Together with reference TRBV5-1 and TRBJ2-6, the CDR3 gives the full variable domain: KAGVTQTPRYLIKTRGQQVTLSCSPISGHRSVSWYQQTPGQGLQFLFEYFSETQRNKGNFPGRFSGRQFSNSRSEMNVSTLELGDSALYLCASAREHSGANVLTFGAGSRLTVL.

CDR3 nucleotide sequence: TGTGCCAGCAGCCTAGGGTCGGGGAGCCCCTACGAGCAGTACTTC. Protein sequence: CASSLGSGSPYEQYF. The V call is TRBV7-2, the J call TRBJ2-7; TRBD2 is a possible D gene (5 bases). Per the germline V gene, CDR1 is SGHTA and CDR2 is FQGNSA. The V gene lost 5 bases and the J gene lost 2 bases, with 16 bases spanning the gap. There are 15 residues in the CDR3. Variable domain in full (rest from reference TRBV7-2 and TRBJ2-7): GAGVSQSPSNKVTEKGKDVELRCDPISGHTALYWYRQSLGQGLEFLIYFQGNSAPDKSGLPSDRFSAERTGGSVSTLTIQRTQQEDSAVYLCASSLGSGSPYEQYFGPGTRLTVT.

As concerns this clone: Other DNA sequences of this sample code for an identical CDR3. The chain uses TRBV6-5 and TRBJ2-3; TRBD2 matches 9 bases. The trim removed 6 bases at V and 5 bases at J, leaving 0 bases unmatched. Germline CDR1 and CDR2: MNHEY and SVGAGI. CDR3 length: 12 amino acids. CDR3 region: CASRTSGDTQYF. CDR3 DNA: TGTGCCAGCAGGACTAGCGGAGATACGCAGTATTTT.